These 22 T cell receptor beta chains were all obtained from the same sample, sequenced in a study of early T cells in non-severe SARS-CoV-2 infection. TCRdb itself ran the 5' RACE reads through MiXCR, one entry per CDR3 protein. The sample holds just under 60,000 distinct CDR3 sequences, 8.9% seen once. Sample: whole blood. The receptors come from an adult who was a healthcare worker with PCR-confirmed SARS-CoV-2 infection or an uninfected control (not recorded which).

The chain carries TRBV7-8 and TRBJ1-4; no clear D gene. Deletions cut 3 bases from V and 11 bases from J, with 13 bases between. There are 13 residues in the CDR3. Germline V gene lookup returns CDR1 SGHVS and CDR2 FQNEAQ. The CDR3 loop is CASSLDGRAKLFF. The CDR3 DNA reads as TGTGCCAGCAGCTTGGACGGCCGGGCGAAACTGTTTTTT.

The chain joins TRBV7-7 to TRBJ2-7; tentative D call: TRBD1 (6 bases). CDR3 length: 14 residues. The V and J ends lost 5 bases and 2 bases respectively, with 13 bases between them. Germline V gives CDR1 SSHAT, CDR2 FNYEAQ (reference sequence). CDR3: CASSPEPGAYEQYF. The CDR3 DNA sequence: TGTGCCAGCAGCCCGGAACCAGGGGCCTACGAGCAGTACTTC.

A few counts support this clonotype. This CDR3 is CAISGDQETQYF. The DNA of the CDR3 is TGTGCCATCAGTGGGGACCAAGAGACCCAGTACTTC. The genes are TRBV10-3 and TRBJ2-5, with D unresolved. Germline-derived CDR1 and CDR2 are ENHRY and SYGVKD. The CDR3 is 12 residues long. The V end was cut by 4 bases, the J end by 0 bases, with 3 bases between.

This clonotype turned up a few times. CDR3 bases: TGTGCCAGCAGCCCGGCGAGGAGGGGTGATACCCAAGATACGCAGTATTTT. Protein sequence: CASSPARRGDTQDTQYF. The chain employs TRBV7-8 and TRBJ2-3, with D maybe TRBD2 (6 bases). Trimming cost V 5 bases and J 5 bases, with 23 bases left between them. The CDR3 sequence is 17 residues long. Germline CDR1 reads SGHVS; CDR2 reads FQNEAQ.

This clonotype has ten or more counts. The chain's CDR3 is CSATSGETNIQYF. The CDR3, as DNA: TGCAGCGCTACTAGCGGCGAAACAAACATTCAGTACTTC. This chain connects TRBV29-1 to TRBJ2-4; 8 bases match TRBD2. This CDR3 has 13 amino acids. With 7 bases clipped from V and 6 bases from J, the junction kept 8 bases outside the gene matches. CDR1 and CDR2 (germline): SQVTM, ANQGSEA.

The chain uses TRBV6-1 and TRBJ1-5; D may be TRBD1 (5 bases). Trimming left V 0 bases short and J 4 bases short, with 10 bases between. The CDR3 has 15 residues. CDR1 is MNHNS and CDR2 is SASEGT in the germline V gene. As DNA, the CDR3 is TGTGCCAGCAGTGAAGCGGGGGGGAGGAATCAGCCCCAGCATTTT. It codes for CASSEAGGRNQPQHF.

This clonotype appeared a few times. The chain carries TRBV3-1 and TRBJ1-1; TRBD1 agrees at 7 bases. J gave up 1 base and V 1 base, and 6 bases lay outside the gene matches. The germline gives CDR1 LGHDT, CDR2 YNNKEL (reference sequence). The CDR3 is made up of 16 amino acids. The DNA of the CDR3 is TGTGCCAGCAGCCAAGGTCTAGGGGGCGAGAACACTGAAGCTTTCTTT. Encoded protein: CASSQGLGGENTEAFF.

In this sample, this clonotype turned up many times. The chain combines TRBV18 with TRBJ2-5; D gene uncertain. Trimming stripped 3 bases from V and 5 bases from J, with 10 bases between. This CDR3 comprises 13 residues. Germline V lookup: CDR1 KGHSH, CDR2 LQKENI. The CDR3 region is CASSPSPRETQYF. CDR3 nucleotides: TGTGCCAGCTCACCTAGTCCTCGTGAGACCCAGTACTTC.

This clonotype was recorded many times. This rearrangement joins TRBV7-9 to TRBJ2-5, with 13 bases that match TRBD2. V lost 5 bases to trimming and J lost 2 bases; unmatched junction nucleotides: 11. CDR1 is SEHNR, CDR2 FQNEAQ, per germline (reference sequence). The CDR3 has 18 residues. The CDR3 DNA reads TGTGCCAGCAGCCGCGACCGACTAGCGGGAGGCCTACAAGAGACCCAGTACTTC. The encoded protein is CASSRDRLAGGLQETQYF.

This clonotype was detected many times. The chain is built from TRBV18 and TRBJ1-4, with TRBD1 matching over 10 bases. The CDR3 covers 14 residues. With V trimmed by 5 bases and J by 7 bases, 4 bases remained unmatched. Germline CDR1 KGHSH, CDR2 LQKENI. CDR3 loop: CASSKGQGTEKLFF. The CDR3 bases are TGTGCCAGCTCAAAGGGACAGGGGACTGAAAAACTGTTTTTT.

This clonotype was observed at least ten times. This rearrangement joins TRBV7-2 to TRBJ2-3, with D possibly TRBD1 on 5 matching bases. Germline V gene lookup returns CDR1 SGHTA and CDR2 FQGNSA. This CDR3 contains 15 residues. The germline V and J ends were trimmed by 5 bases and 6 bases, with 18 bases remaining between them. DNA for the CDR3: TGTGCCAGCAGCCAAGCCACTCCAGGGTCCGATACGCAGTATTTT. It is translated as CASSQATPGSDTQYF.

This clonotype was counted between two and nine times. The chain couples TRBV20-1 to TRBJ1-2, with TRBD1 matching 11 bases. The CDR3 is 12 amino acids. Germline trimming cut 5 bases from V and 8 bases from J; bases unmatched to any gene: 4. The germline gives CDR1 DFQATT, CDR2 SNEGSKA (reference sequence). This CDR3 is CSAPDRGHGYTF. CDR3 in DNA: TGCAGTGCTCCGGACAGGGGGCACGGCTACACCTTC.

The chain joins TRBV4-1 to TRBJ2-2; TRBD1 matches 8 bases. The junction had 5 bases not matched to a gene; V was cut back by 0 bases and J by 5 bases. There are 16 residues in the CDR3. In germline, CDR1 is MGHRA, CDR2 YSYEKL. Here the CDR3 reads CASSQEGTGWTGELFF. The CDR3 coding sequence is TGCGCCAGCAGCCAAGAGGGGACAGGATGGACCGGGGAGCTGTTTTTT.

This clonotype has at least ten counts. V gene TRBV12-3 or TRBV12-4 combines with J gene TRBJ2-7, with D possibly TRBD2 on 6 matching bases. This CDR3 is built from 16 residues. Trimming took 0 bases from V and 3 from J, leaving 15 bases between them. In DNA form, the CDR3 reads TGTGCCAGCAGTTTAGCGGGGGGTGGAAGGAACTACGAGCAGTACTTC. Translating gives CASSLAGGGRNYEQYF.

This clonotype has just a few counts. The chain is built from TRBV5-1 and TRBJ1-4; a possible D gene is TRBD1 (6 bases). CDR1 is SGHRS, CDR2 YFSETQ, per germline. The length of the CDR3 is 15 residues. Trimming removed 3 bases from V and 0 bases from J, with 9 bases in between. CDR3 nucleotides: TGCGCCAGCAGCTCATGGACAGCAACTAATGAAAAACTGTTTTTT. Amino acids: CASSSWTATNEKLFF.

The table lists this clonotype with a few counts. The genes are TRBV10-2 and TRBJ1-1; D is undetermined. The germline CDR1 and CDR2 sequences are WSHSY and SAAADI. The V end was cut by 0 bases, the J end by 9 bases, with 11 bases between. This CDR3 comprises 13 residues. The CDR3 here is CASSESEAVQAFF. CDR3 in DNA: TGCGCCAGCAGTGAGTCGGAGGCCGTTCAAGCTTTCTTT.

The gene calls are TRBV29-1 and TRBJ2-7; D is unresolved. V was trimmed by 6 bases and J by 6 bases, leaving 18 bases between them. The CDR3 has 13 amino acids. Germline values: CDR1 SQVTM, CDR2 ANQGSEA. For the CDR3, the DNA is TGCAGCGTGAGTAATATAGCCCCGGTCGAGCAGTACTTC. Its translation: CSVSNIAPVEQYF.

V usage is TRBV27 and J usage is TRBJ2-4; 9 positions agree with TRBD1. Germline CDR1 MNHEY, CDR2 SMNVEV (reference sequence). The V and J ends lost 5 bases and 0 bases, in that order; junction bases with no gene match: 11. CDR3 length equals 18 residues. CDR3 DNA: TGTGCCAGCAGTCCGTACTGGGACAGGGCTCTAGCCAAAAACATTCAGTACTTC. Encoded protein: CASSPYWDRALAKNIQYF.

A few counts support this clonotype. The rearrangement links TRBV7-2 to TRBJ2-7; no definite D call. The germline V gene has CDR1 SGHTA and CDR2 FQGNSA. Trimming took 5 bases from V and 7 from J, leaving 15 bases between them. This CDR3 has 13 amino acids. The CDR3 spells CASSTGTLGEQYF. CDR3 bases: TGTGCCAGCAGCACGGGCACCCTGGGGGAGCAGTACTTC.

This clonotype was picked up a small number of times. The chain uses TRBV7-2 and TRBJ2-2; 8 bases are a match to TRBD1. The CDR3 has 15 residues. The germline CDR1 and CDR2 sequences are SGHTA and FQGNSA. Germline trimming cut 3 bases from V and 6 bases from J; bases unmatched to any gene: 6. CDR3 loop: CASSLRAGGSGELFF. The CDR3, as DNA: TGTGCCAGCAGCTTGCGGGCAGGGGGCTCCGGGGAGCTGTTTTTT.

In DNA, the CDR3 is TGTGCCACCAGCAGAGATAGGGGTGGAATAGCGGGAGGGCTTCGGTTCTTC. Residues: CATSRDRGGIAGGLRFF. V and J are TRBV15 and TRBJ2-1; TRBD2 agrees at 11 bases. Germline values: CDR1 LNHNV, CDR2 YYDKDF (reference sequence). V shed 0 bases and J 15 bases; nucleotides not matched to a gene: 16. CDR3 size: 17 residues.

This clonotype was counted ten times or more. The chain recombines TRBV6-2 or TRBV6-3 with TRBJ2-7; D remains ambiguous. CDR1 and CDR2 (germline): MNHEY, SVGEGT. V was trimmed by 7 bases and J by 1 base, leaving 8 bases between them. The CDR3 is 12 residues long. CDR3 sequence: CASTGDSYEQYF. CDR3 sequence (DNA): TGTGCCAGCACCGGCGATTCCTACGAGCAGTACTTC.